These 32 T cell receptor beta chains were sequenced from one sample in a study of blood T cell repertoires in COVID-19. Profiled with immunoSEQ multiplex PCR; TCRdb holds only in-frame clones, not every one. This table has around 200,000 clones, about 90% appearing once. The sequencing input was peripheral blood. These receptors came from a man in his forties with active or convalescent COVID-19.

The rearrangement links TRBV30 to TRBJ1-2, with 10 nucleotides matching TRBD1. Germline V CDR1 and CDR2: GTSNPN, SVGIG (reference sequence). This CDR3 is 15 amino acids long. Trimming removed 3 bases from V and 3 bases from J; junction bases left unmatched: 7. The CDR3 spells CAWSHGTGAYYGYTF. In nucleotides, the CDR3 is TGTGCCTGGAGCCACGGGACAGGGGCTTACTATGGCTACACCTTC.

The chain is built from TRBV28 and TRBJ2-1; tentatively, D is TRBD2 (5 bases). V was clipped by 5 bases and J by 8 bases, with 10 bases between them. Germline V CDR1 and CDR2: MDHEN, SYDVKM. The CDR3 covers 12 residues. In DNA, the CDR3 is TGTGCCAGCAGTCACGGACTCCATGAGCAGTTCTTC. Translation: CASSHGLHEQFF.

V gene TRBV7-9 combines with J gene TRBJ1-1; weak D call: TRBD1 (6 bases). V lost 5 bases, J lost 6 bases, and 10 bases lay in between. The CDR3 covers 12 residues. CDR1 and CDR2 from the germline V gene are SEHNR and FQNEAQ (reference sequence). In DNA form, the CDR3 reads TGTGCCAGCAGCACCTCAGGGGCTGAAGCTTTCTTT. This sequence encodes CASSTSGAEAFF.

This CDR3 is CASSPPGTEPTDTQYF. The CDR3 DNA reads TGTGCCAGCTCACCACCCGGGACAGAGCCCACAGATACGCAGTATTTT. The chain joins TRBV18 to TRBJ2-3, with 7 bases lining up with TRBD1. The CDR3 is 16 amino acids. Losses at the gene ends were 0 bases for V and 2 bases for J; bases not matched to a gene: 5. The germline V gene has CDR1 KGHSH and CDR2 LQKENI.

In its sample, this clone was seen a few times. The rearrangement uses TRBV5-1 and TRBJ2-2; D is possibly TRBD2 (5 bases). This CDR3 spans 14 amino acids. Trimming removed 0 bases at V and 4 bases at J, with 7 bases between. Germline V gene sequence: CDR1 SGHRS, CDR2 YFSETQ. The CDR3 protein is CASSLERSTGELFF. DNA of the CDR3: TGCGCCAGCAGCTTGGAGCGGAGCACCGGGGAGCTGTTTTTT.

This sequence joins TRBV9 and TRBJ2-7; D uncertain. V was clipped by 0 bases and J by 2 bases, with 9 bases between them. Germline V gives CDR1 SGDLS, CDR2 YYNGEE. The length of the CDR3 is 14 residues. CDR3 bases: TGTGCCAGCAGCGTAGATCACGGTACCTACGAGCAGTACTTC. Encoded protein: CASSVDHGTYEQYF.

The V gene is TRBV10-2, the J gene TRBJ1-2, with D possibly matching TRBD1 (6 bases). CDR1 and CDR2 (germline): WSHSY, SAAADI. The CDR3 is 13 residues long. Between the trimmed V and J ends, which lost 3 bases and 8 bases, there was a span of 13 bases. The CDR3 is CASSDSRGIGYTF. The CDR3 DNA follows: TGCGCCAGCAGTGACTCCAGGGGTATCGGCTACACCTTC.

J is TRBJ2-2 and V is TRBV5-4, with 8 bases identical to TRBD2. This CDR3 is 15 amino acids long. The germline V gene has CDR1 SGHNT and CDR2 YYREEE (reference sequence). J gave up 6 bases and V 4 bases, and 8 bases lay outside the gene matches. CDR3 sequence (DNA): TGTGCCAGCAGCAACGGACTAGCTAGGGCCGGGGAGCTGTTTTTT. It is translated as CASSNGLARAGELFF.

This clone occurred a few times. The rearrangement links TRBV2 to TRBJ2-1, with a possible D match to TRBD2 (6 bases). This CDR3 region has 14 residues. CDR1 is SNHLY, CDR2 FYNNEI, per germline. V shed 6 bases and J shed 2 bases, with 11 bases lying between them. In DNA form, the CDR3 reads TGTGCCAGCAGCTTTCGGACTACCTACAATGAGCAGTTCTTC. It specifies CASSFRTTYNEQFF.

J is TRBJ1-3 and V is TRBV28; D is perhaps TRBD1 (6 bases). CDR1 and CDR2 (germline): MDHEN, SYDVKM. The CDR3 extends over 14 amino acids. V lost 6 bases to trimming and J lost 4 bases, with 13 bases between them. As DNA, the CDR3 is TGTGCCAGCAGCTGGGCAGGGGACGGAAACACCATATATTTT. Translated, it gives CASSWAGDGNTIYF.

This clone was seen only once. The chain uses TRBV27 and TRBJ1-1; no reliable D call. Trimming took 3 bases from V and 2 from J, leaving 10 bases between them. The CDR3 consists of 14 residues. In germline, CDR1 is MNHEY, CDR2 SMNVEV (reference sequence). The CDR3 nucleotides are TGTGCCAGCAGTTTCGGCGGCCTTAACACTGAAGCTTTCTTT. Protein sequence: CASSFGGLNTEAFF.

The V and J genes are TRBV3-1 (or the pseudogene TRBV3-2) and TRBJ1-2, with TRBD1 matching 7 bases. With 3 bases clipped from V and 2 bases from J, the junction kept 6 bases outside the gene matches. Germline assignment: CDR1 LGHDT and CDR2 YNNKEL (reference sequence). The CDR3 runs to 15 residues. CDR3 in DNA: TGTGCCAGCAGCCAGGACAGGAGCTTCAACTATGGCTACACCTTC. It is translated as CASSQDRSFNYGYTF.

This clone has a single count. This chain links TRBV28 with TRBJ1-2, with D possibly TRBD1 on 5 matching bases. Germline V lookup: CDR1 MDHEN, CDR2 SYDVKM. This CDR3 contains 14 residues. The germline V and J ends were trimmed by 2 bases and 1 base, with 8 bases remaining between them. CDR3: CASSLDRLNYGYTF. CDR3 bases: TGTGCCAGCAGTTTAGACAGACTTAACTATGGCTACACCTTC.

The genes are TRBV19 and TRBJ1-2, with 8 bases identical to TRBD1. Trimming cost V 3 bases and J 0 bases; bases outside gene matches: 3. Germline V gives CDR1 LNHDA, CDR2 SQIVND (reference sequence). The CDR3 runs to 15 residues. The DNA for the CDR3 is TGTGCCAGTAGTATGGGGACAGGAGCTAACTATGGCTACACCTTC. Protein sequence: CASSMGTGANYGYTF.

This chain joins TRBV4-1 and TRBJ1-1, with 8 bases that match TRBD1. CDR1 and CDR2 (germline): MGHRA, YSYEKL. The CDR3 is made up of 14 amino acids. The junction had 2 bases not matched to a gene; V was cut back by 4 bases and J by 1 base. The CDR3: CASSLTGANTEAFF. CDR3 sequence (DNA): TGCGCCAGCAGCCTGACAGGGGCGAACACTGAAGCTTTCTTT.

The chain uses TRBV5-1 and TRBJ1-4, with TRBD1 identical over 8 bases. The CDR3 runs to 16 residues. With 4 bases clipped from V and 8 bases from J, the junction kept 13 bases outside the gene matches. Germline CDR1 is SGHRS and CDR2 is YFSETQ. The DNA of the CDR3 is TGCGCCAGCAGCAAAGGACAGGGAGTAGGAGGGGAAAAACTGTTTTTT. Its protein is CASSKGQGVGGEKLFF.

The chain couples TRBV28 to TRBJ1-1; 7 nucleotides match TRBD1. Germline lookup yields CDR1 MDHEN and CDR2 SYDVKM. With V trimmed by 5 bases and J by 4 bases, 16 bases remained unmatched. The CDR3 consists of 17 residues. The CDR3 loop is CASSPFLGGPVGTEAFF. In nucleotides, the CDR3 is TGTGCCAGCAGTCCCTTCTTAGGGGGCCCTGTAGGCACTGAAGCTTTCTTT. The full variable domain, completed using reference TRBV28 and TRBJ1-1, is DVKVTQSSRYLVKRTGEKVFLECVQDMDHENMFWYRQDPGLGLRLIYFSYDVKMKEKGDIPEGYSVSREKKERFSLILESASTNQTSMYLCASSPFLGGPVGTEAFFGQGTRLTVV.

J is TRBJ2-4 and V is TRBV7-9; perhaps TRBD2 as D (5 bases). The CDR3 spans 15 residues. CDR1 and CDR2 (germline): SEHNR, FQNEAQ (reference sequence). The ends were cut back, 2 bases at V and 6 bases at J, with 14 bases in the middle. CDR3 region: CASSLPLAPANIQYF. The CDR3 DNA reads TGTGCCAGCAGCTTACCTCTAGCTCCAGCAAACATTCAGTACTTC.

V and J are TRBV11-2 and TRBJ2-7; 8 bases are a match to TRBD1. V shed 7 bases, J shed 0 bases, and the junction held 17 bases outside the gene matches. The CDR3 has 18 residues. Germline assignment: CDR1 SGHAT and CDR2 FQNNGV. The CDR3 region is CASTLKWGRQGLSYEQYF. The DNA of the CDR3 is TGTGCCAGCACTCTCAAATGGGGTAGACAGGGGCTCTCCTACGAGCAGTACTTC.

The rearrangement links TRBV27 to TRBJ2-7, with TRBD2 identical over 7 bases. J lost 4 bases, V lost 5 bases, and 14 bases had no gene match. CDR1 and CDR2 from the germline V gene are MNHEY and SMNVEV (reference sequence). The CDR3 is 16 amino acids. In DNA form, the CDR3 reads TGTGCCAGCAGTCCGCGGGGAAATAGCGGGTTTTACGAGCAGTACTTC. Translation gives CASSPRGNSGFYEQYF.

This CDR3 is CASKGGRQLSSYNSPLHF. The CDR3 DNA sequence: TGTGCCAGCAAGGGGGGGAGACAGCTGAGCTCCTATAATTCACCCCTCCACTTT. The V call is TRBV28, the J call TRBJ1-6; TRBD1 might be the D (6 bases). Trimming took 7 bases from V and 0 from J, leaving 19 bases between them. CDR1 is MDHEN, CDR2 SYDVKM, per germline. The length of the CDR3 is 18 residues.

This clone occurred once. The rearrangement links TRBV27 to TRBJ1-4; 9 bases match TRBD1. This CDR3 contains 17 residues. J was trimmed by 5 bases and V by 1 base; bases with no gene match: 8. Looked up from germline, CDR1 is MNHEY and CDR2 is SMNVEV (reference sequence). This chain's CDR3 is CASSLYTGGEGNEKLFF. The DNA of the CDR3 is TGTGCCAGCAGTTTATATACAGGGGGCGAAGGGAATGAAAAACTGTTTTTT.

This clone was seen a single time. The V gene is TRBV19, the J gene TRBJ2-3, with TRBD2 matching over 8 bases. V trimming: 4 bases; J trimming: 0 bases; junction bases outside the gene matches: 12. The CDR3 extends over 18 amino acids. Germline V gene data show CDR1 as LNHDA and CDR2 as SQIVND (reference sequence). This CDR3 is CASSTRTRLAYSTDTQYF. The CDR3 DNA sequence: TGTGCCAGTAGTACCCGGACTCGACTAGCGTATAGCACAGATACGCAGTATTTT.

The chain combines TRBV14 with TRBJ1-1; TRBD1 aligns across 7 bases. Unmatched junction bases numbered 8, after V lost 3 bases and J lost 1 base. The germline V gene has CDR1 SGHDN and CDR2 FVKESK. The CDR3 length is 16 residues. The CDR3 DNA is TGTGCCAGCAGCCAGGAGGACAGGATCGAGAACACTGAAGCTTTCTTT. It specifies CASSQEDRIENTEAFF.

The rearrangement links TRBV5-1 to TRBJ1-5, with 7 bases matching TRBD1. There are 14 residues in the CDR3. Germline CDR1 is SGHRS and CDR2 is YFSETQ. V was pared by 3 bases and J by 3 bases, with 3 bases of the junction left unmatched. CDR3 DNA sequence: TGCGCCAGCAGCTCGGGGACAGACAATCAGCCCCAGCATTTT. Protein sequence: CASSSGTDNQPQHF.

CDR3 amino acids: CASSLADSTGNTIYF. CDR3 DNA sequence: TGCGCCAGCAGCTTAGCGGACTCCACTGGAAACACCATATATTTT. The rearrangement joins TRBV5-1 to TRBJ1-3; no clear D gene. There are 15 residues in the CDR3. Germline lookup yields CDR1 SGHRS and CDR2 YFSETQ. V shed 2 bases and J shed 2 bases, with 11 bases lying between them.

As for this clone: One junction end disagrees with the germline gene, perhaps due to a read error. The chain combines TRBV7-9 with TRBJ2-3; weak D call: TRBD1 (5 bases). Germline loops: CDR1 SEHNR, CDR2 FQNEAQ (reference sequence). This CDR3 comprises 17 residues. Here the CDR3 reads CASSLDRTFALHRYAVF. The CDR3 nucleotides are TGTGCCAGCAGCTTAGATAGGACATTCGCTCTGCACAGATACGCAGTATTT. Using reference TRBV7-9 and TRBJ2-3 for the parts outside the CDR3, the full variable domain is DTGVSQNPRHKITKRGQNVTFRCDPISEHNRLYWYRQTLGQGPEFLTYFQNEAQLEKSRLLSDRFSAERPKGSFSTLEIQRTEQGDSAMYLCASSLDRTFALHRYAVFGPGTRLTVL.

The J gene is TRBJ1-2, the V gene TRBV27; TRBD1 aligns across 7 bases. Germline-derived CDR1 and CDR2 are MNHEY and SMNVEV (reference sequence). This CDR3 has 14 residues. The trim removed 3 bases at V and 4 bases at J, leaving 5 bases unmatched. CDR3 in amino acids: CASSLRGQGYGYTF. CDR3 bases: TGTGCCAGCAGTTTGAGGGGGCAAGGCTATGGCTACACCTTC.

This clone was observed a single time. The chain recombines TRBV9 with TRBJ2-7; the D gene is possibly TRBD2 (5 bases). The CDR3 consists of 15 residues. The ends were cut back, 3 bases at V and 4 bases at J, with 17 bases in the middle. Germline assignment: CDR1 SGDLS and CDR2 YYNGEE. The CDR3 here is CASSEGATRTYEQYF. CDR3 coding DNA: TGTGCCAGCAGCGAGGGAGCGACACGGACGTACGAGCAGTACTTC. Combining the CDR3 with reference TRBV9 and TRBJ2-7 gives the whole variable domain DSGVTQTPKHLITATGQRVTLRCSPRSGDLSVYWYQQSLDQGLQFLIQYYNGEERAKGNILERFSAQQFPDLHSELNLSSLELGDSALYFCASSEGATRTYEQYFGPGTRLTVT.

This chain uses TRBV4-1 with TRBJ2-7; 7 bases fit TRBD1. Trimming at V came to 1 base and at J to 0 bases, leaving 3 bases not matched to a gene. Germline V gives CDR1 MGHRA, CDR2 YSYEKL. The length of the CDR3 is 15 residues. The CDR3 bases are TGCGCCAGCAGCCAAGCGACAGGGAGCTCCTACGAGCAGTACTTC. Amino acids: CASSQATGSSYEQYF.

This clone was seen only a few times. The J gene is TRBJ1-1, the V gene TRBV10-1; TRBD1 matches at 7 bases. The CDR3 covers 14 residues. Germline V gene lookup returns CDR1 WNHNN and CDR2 SYGVQD (reference sequence). With V trimmed by 0 bases and J by 11 bases, 9 bases remained unmatched. The chain's CDR3 is CASSESTTHRGAFF. DNA for the CDR3: TGCGCCAGCAGTGAGTCGACCACTCACAGGGGCGCTTTCTTT.

The V gene is TRBV4-1, the J gene TRBJ2-2; D possibly corresponds to TRBD2 (6 bases). The length of the CDR3 is 17 residues. V was trimmed by 0 bases and J by 2 bases, leaving 13 bases between them. The germline gives CDR1 MGHRA, CDR2 YSYEKL. CDR3 sequence: CASSQEFGTLNTGELFF. The CDR3 nucleotides read TGCGCCAGCAGCCAAGAGTTTGGGACTCTAAACACCGGGGAGCTGTTTTTT.